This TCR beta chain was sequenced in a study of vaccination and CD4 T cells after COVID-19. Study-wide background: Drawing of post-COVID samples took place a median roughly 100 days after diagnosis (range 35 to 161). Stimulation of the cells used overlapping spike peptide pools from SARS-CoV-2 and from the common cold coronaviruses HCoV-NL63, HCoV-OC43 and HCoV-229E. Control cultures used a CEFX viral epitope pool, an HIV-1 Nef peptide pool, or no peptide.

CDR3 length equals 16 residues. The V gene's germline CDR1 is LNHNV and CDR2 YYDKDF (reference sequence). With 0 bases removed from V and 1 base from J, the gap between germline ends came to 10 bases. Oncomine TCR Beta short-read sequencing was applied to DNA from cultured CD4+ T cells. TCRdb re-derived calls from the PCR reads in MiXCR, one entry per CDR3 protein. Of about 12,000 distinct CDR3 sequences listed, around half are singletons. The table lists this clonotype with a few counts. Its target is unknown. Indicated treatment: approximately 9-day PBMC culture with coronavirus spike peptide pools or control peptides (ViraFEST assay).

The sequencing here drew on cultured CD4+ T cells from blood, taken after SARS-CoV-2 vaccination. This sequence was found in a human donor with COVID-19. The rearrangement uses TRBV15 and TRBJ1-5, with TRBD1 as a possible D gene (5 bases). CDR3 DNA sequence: TGTGCCACCAGCAGAGAACCAGGGATGAGCAATCAGCCCCAGCATTTT. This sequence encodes CATSREPGMSNQPQHF.